This is a list of T cell receptor beta chains from one sample in a study of blood T cell repertoires in COVID-19. Clones were sequenced by immunoSEQ multiplex PCR, and TCRdb holds only the in-frame ones, with some missing. This table has 430,000 or so clones, 88% appearing once. Sequences were obtained from PBMCs or T cells enriched from blood (not recorded which). These receptors all stem from a middle-aged woman who had recovered from COVID-19. The CDR3 runs from the conserved cysteine through the conserved F or W. The order of the fields is V gene, clone size, D gene, J gene, CDR3 protein, CDR3 DNA. The D gene is left open where the match is weak. For some rows the clone size is stated as once, few or many, or as a class when expanded; others skip it.

v_call: TRBV11-2; clone_size: few; d_call: TRBD1; j_call: TRBJ2-3; cdr3_aa: CASSLGVSGGSSTDTQYF; cdr3_nt: TGTGCCAGCAGCTTAGGGGTGTCAGGGGGCTCAAGCACAGATACGCAGTATTTT
v_call: TRBV30; clone_size: .; d_call: .; j_call: TRBJ1-3; cdr3_aa: CAWSVGFGSGNTIYF; cdr3_nt: TGTGCCTGGAGCGTCGGTTTCGGCTCTGGAAACACCATATATTTT
v_call: TRBV5-4; clone_size: .; d_call: TRBD2; j_call: TRBJ2-3; cdr3_aa: CASSSTPGGRTHTQYF; cdr3_nt: TGTGCCAGCAGCTCCACCCCCGGCGGGAGAACGCATACGCAGTATTTT
v_call: TRBV12-5; clone_size: .; d_call: .; j_call: TRBJ2-7; cdr3_aa: CASGLQVMRGEQYF; cdr3_nt: TGTGCTAGTGGTTTGCAGGTTATGAGAGGGGAGCAGTACTTC
v_call: TRBV18; clone_size: .; d_call: .; j_call: TRBJ1-5; cdr3_aa: CASSPRSIYSNQPQHF; cdr3_nt: TGTGCCAGCTCACCACGTAGCATTTATAGCAATCAGCCCCAGCATTTT
v_call: TRBV4-1; clone_size: .; d_call: .; j_call: TRBJ1-6; cdr3_aa: CASSQLQGWYSPLHF; cdr3_nt: TGCGCCAGCAGCCAACTCCAGGGATGGTATTCACCCCTCCACTTT
v_call: TRBV5-5; clone_size: .; d_call: TRBD1; j_call: TRBJ2-2; cdr3_aa: CASSHRGPTGELFF; cdr3_nt: TGTGCCAGCTCGCACAGGGGTCCCACCGGGGAGCTGTTTTTT
v_call: TRBV18; clone_size: .; d_call: TRBD1; j_call: TRBJ2-1; cdr3_aa: CASSPGQSNEQFF; cdr3_nt: TGTGCCAGCTCACCGGGACAGTCGAATGAGCAGTTCTTC
v_call: TRBV19; clone_size: .; d_call: TRBD1; j_call: TRBJ2-2; cdr3_aa: CASSISGTVNTGELFF; cdr3_nt: TGTGCCAGTAGTATATCCGGGACAGTGAACACCGGGGAGCTGTTTTTT
v_call: TRBV19; clone_size: .; d_call: .; j_call: TRBJ1-5; cdr3_aa: CASSIEQGVNQPQHF; cdr3_nt: TGTGCCAGTAGTATAGAACAGGGAGTGAATCAGCCCCAGCATTTT
v_call: TRBV30; clone_size: few; d_call: TRBD1; j_call: TRBJ2-7; cdr3_aa: CAWSGPMDRGDEQYF; cdr3_nt: TGTGCCTGGAGCGGGCCTATGGACAGGGGGGACGAGCAGTACTTC
v_call: TRBV25-1; clone_size: once; d_call: .; j_call: TRBJ2-5; cdr3_aa: CASSDFVGGTQETQYF; cdr3_nt: TGTGCCAGCAGTGATTTCGTTGGGGGGACCCAAGAGACCCAGTACTTC
v_call: TRBV19; clone_size: .; d_call: .; j_call: TRBJ1-1; cdr3_aa: CASSTARLNTEAFF; cdr3_nt: TGTGCCAGTAGTACGGCGCGGTTGAACACTGAAGCTTTCTTT
v_call: TRBV27; clone_size: .; d_call: .; j_call: TRBJ1-1; cdr3_aa: CASSFDMRRENTEAFF; cdr3_nt: TGTGCCAGCAGTTTTGATATGCGCCGGGAGAACACTGAAGCTTTCTTT
v_call: TRBV29-1; clone_size: .; d_call: TRBD2; j_call: TRBJ2-1; cdr3_aa: CSVEDGGGRNEQFF; cdr3_nt: TGCAGCGTTGAAGATGGAGGCGGGAGGAATGAGCAGTTCTTC
v_call: TRBV7-2; clone_size: .; d_call: .; j_call: TRBJ2-1; cdr3_aa: CASSLASRVRNEQFF; cdr3_nt: TGTGCCAGCAGCTTAGCTTCCAGGGTGAGAAATGAGCAGTTCTTC
v_call: TRBV14; clone_size: .; d_call: .; j_call: TRBJ1-1; cdr3_aa: CASSQESGTEAFF; cdr3_nt: TGTGCCAGCAGCCAAGAGTCGGGGACTGAAGCTTTCTTT
v_call: TRBV20-1; clone_size: .; d_call: TRBD2; j_call: TRBJ2-3; cdr3_aa: CSASLSGRGTDTQYF; cdr3_nt: TGCAGTGCTAGTCTCAGCGGGAGAGGTACAGATACGCAGTATTTT
v_call: TRBV4-3; clone_size: .; d_call: .; j_call: TRBJ2-7; cdr3_aa: CASSQGFDGGYEQYF; cdr3_nt: TGCGCCAGCAGCCAAGGGTTTGACGGCGGATACGAGCAGTACTTC
v_call: TRBV6-5; clone_size: .; d_call: TRBD1; j_call: TRBJ1-1; cdr3_aa: CASSVDRGRTEAFF; cdr3_nt: TGTGCCAGCAGCGTAGACAGGGGGAGGACTGAAGCTTTCTTT
v_call: TRBV11-3; clone_size: .; d_call: .; j_call: TRBJ2-1; cdr3_aa: CASSLVGGGGEFF; cdr3_nt: TGTGCCAGCAGCTTAGTGGGTGGGGGCGGTGAGTTCTTC
v_call: TRBV19; clone_size: .; d_call: TRBD1; j_call: TRBJ1-3; cdr3_aa: CASSLGGTDGNTIYF; cdr3_nt: TGTGCCAGTAGCCTAGGGGGGACAGATGGAAACACCATATATTTT
v_call: TRBV6-5; clone_size: .; d_call: TRBD1; j_call: TRBJ1-5; cdr3_aa: CAIRQGRNQPQHF; cdr3_nt: TGTGCCATCAGACAGGGGAGAAATCAGCCCCAGCATTTT
v_call: TRBV20-1; clone_size: .; d_call: TRBD2; j_call: TRBJ2-1; cdr3_aa: CSASTSGFSGNEQFF; cdr3_nt: TGCAGTGCTAGTACTAGCGGGTTTTCGGGAAATGAGCAGTTCTTC
v_call: TRBV6-1; clone_size: few; d_call: .; j_call: TRBJ1-4; cdr3_aa: CASSEQRGREGEKLFF; cdr3_nt: TGTGCCAGCAGTGAACAGAGAGGCAGGGAAGGAGAAAAACTGTTTTTT
v_call: TRBV7-8; clone_size: .; d_call: .; j_call: TRBJ2-7; cdr3_aa: CASSLGQGGYEQYF; cdr3_nt: TGTGCCAGCAGCTTAGGGCAGGGGGGTTACGAGCAGTACTTC
v_call: TRBV4-3; clone_size: .; d_call: .; j_call: TRBJ2-5; cdr3_aa: CASSQESSFRETQYF; cdr3_nt: TGCGCCAGCAGCCAAGAGTCGAGTTTTCGGGAGACCCAGTACTTC
v_call: TRBV9; clone_size: .; d_call: .; j_call: TRBJ2-2; cdr3_aa: CASSVGLGFTGELFF; cdr3_nt: TGTGCCAGCAGCGTAGGACTAGGGTTCACCGGGGAGCTGTTTTTT
v_call: TRBV4-3; clone_size: .; d_call: TRBD1; j_call: TRBJ1-1; cdr3_aa: CASSQAGTGKNTEAFF; cdr3_nt: TGCGCCAGCAGCCAAGCCGGGACAGGGAAAAACACTGAAGCTTTCTTT
v_call: TRBV5-1; clone_size: .; d_call: TRBD1; j_call: TRBJ1-6; cdr3_aa: CASSPKGQGWNSPLHF; cdr3_nt: TGCGCCAGCAGCCCCAAGGGACAGGGTTGGAATTCACCCCTCCACTTT
v_call: TRBV5-1; clone_size: .; d_call: .; j_call: TRBJ1-6; cdr3_aa: CASSLEQGRNSPLHF; cdr3_nt: TGCGCCAGCAGCTTGGAGCAGGGTCGTAATTCACCCCTCCACTTT
v_call: TRBV5-6; clone_size: .; d_call: .; j_call: TRBJ2-7; cdr3_aa: CASSLDSYSYEQYF; cdr3_nt: TGTGCCAGCAGCTTGGACAGTTACTCCTACGAGCAGTACTTC
v_call: TRBV30; clone_size: once; d_call: .; j_call: TRBJ2-5; cdr3_aa: CAWRLYETQYF; cdr3_nt: TGTGCCTGGAGGTTGTATGAGACCCAGTACTTC
v_call: TRBV5-1; clone_size: .; d_call: .; j_call: TRBJ1-2; cdr3_aa: CASSSGGWLGAGYTF; cdr3_nt: TGCGCCAGCAGCTCTGGGGGCTGGTTAGGGGCTGGCTACACCTTC
v_call: TRBV3-1/TRBV3-2; clone_size: .; d_call: TRBD2; j_call: TRBJ2-1; cdr3_aa: CASGGELHNEQFF; cdr3_nt: TGTGCCAGCGGGGGGGAGCTCCACAATGAGCAGTTCTTC
v_call: TRBV28; clone_size: once; d_call: TRBD2; j_call: TRBJ2-1; cdr3_aa: CASSLRGRHYNEQFF; cdr3_nt: TGTGCCAGCAGTTTACGCGGGAGGCACTACAATGAGCAGTTCTTC
v_call: TRBV12-3/TRBV12-4; clone_size: .; d_call: .; j_call: TRBJ1-2; cdr3_aa: CASSEGGPYGYTF; cdr3_nt: TGTGCCAGCAGTGAAGGGGGACCCTATGGCTACACCTTC